The clone carrying this T cell receptor (beta chain) was recorded a few times. The record originates from a study of T-cell reconstitution after alpha-beta-depleted transplantation in children. Unique molecular identifiers were built into the TCRbeta library. MiXCR was run by TCRdb on the PCR reads, yielding one entry per CDR3 protein. The sample carries about 500,000 distinct CDR3 sequences, roughly 10% recorded once. Looked up from germline, CDR1 is SQVTM and CDR2 is ANQGSEA. J was trimmed by 3 bases and V by 3 bases; bases with no gene match: 4. CDR3 length: 14 residues. The clonotype was recovered from a female patient between 2 and 15 years old who had a stem cell transplant for aplastic anemia, so the T cells may come from the graft donor. This specimen consisted of PBMCs, mostly from graft donor cells, obtained 180 days after TCRalphabeta/CD19-depleted stem cell transplant. The rearrangement uses TRBV29-1 and TRBJ2-3; 9 nucleotides agree with TRBD2. The CDR3, as DNA: TGCAGCGTTGACGGCGGGAGGGGGACAGATACGCAGTATTTT. The encoded protein is CSVDGGRGTDTQYF.